The 5 T cell receptor beta chains given below trace back to one sample, sequenced in a study of regulatory T cells in long-lasting Graves disease. Regarding time point: newly diagnosed GD, antithyroid drugs for less than 3 months. RNA from PBMCs was the source of the TCR library. Researchers made TCR beta libraries by using iRepertoire HTBI primers and running Arm-PCR on CDR3 regions. TCRdb recomputed calls from the multiplex PCR reads with MiXCR, one row per CDR3 protein. The top ten clones hold roughly 18% of a sample with 620,000 or so distinct CDR3 sequences, less than 20% of them seen once. These data were likewise used in another study, on T cells in Graves' hyperthyroidism and ophthalmopathy.

The material sequenced was peripheral blood mononuclear cells (PBMCs), taken at new diagnosis, from a patient treated with antithyroid drugs. Source of these receptors: a woman younger than 45 with Graves disease.

Comments on this clonotype: It may be a read error: a sequence one base away is much more abundant. V gene TRBV7-2 combines with J gene TRBJ2-5; tentative D call: TRBD2 (5 bases). The length of the CDR3 is 14 residues. Germline CDR1 and CDR2: SGHTA and FQGNSA. The chain's CDR3 is CANSYSTSLETQYF. The CDR3 DNA follows: TGTGCCAACAGCTACAGTACTAGTCTAGAGACCCAGTACTTC.

This clonotype was counted many times. The genes are TRBV20-1 and TRBJ2-3; TRBD2 agrees at 7 bases. V was clipped by 3 bases and J by 11 bases; unmatched bases: 5. The CDR3 is 11 residues long. In germline, CDR1 is DFQATT, CDR2 SNEGSKA (reference sequence). DNA of the CDR3: TGCAGTGCTAGGTGGACTAGTAAGCAGTATTTT. It codes for CSARWTSKQYF.

As regards this clonotype: A much larger clone lies one base from this, so it may be a read error. The genes are TRBV27 and TRBJ1-2, with D possibly matching TRBD1 (6 bases). The CDR3 sequence is 12 residues long. Trimming cost V 5 bases and J 9 bases, with 13 bases left between them. Germline CDR1 MNHEY, CDR2 SMNVEV (reference sequence). The CDR3 coding sequence is TGTGCCAGCAGTGACAGGTTGGGTAGCTACACCTTC. Amino acid sequence: CASSDRLGSYTF.

This clonotype occurred many times. This chain connects TRBV6-5 to TRBJ1-2, with D tentatively TRBD1 (6 bases). The germline V gene has CDR1 MNHEY and CDR2 SVGAGI. The V gene lost 0 bases and the J gene lost 4 bases, with 15 bases spanning the gap. The CDR3 runs 16 residues. CDR3 coding DNA: TGTGCCAGCAGTTACTCGACTTGGGGGCCCGGCTATGGCTACACCTTC. Translation: CASSYSTWGPGYGYTF.

The table lists this clonotype with many counts. The CDR3 loop reads CSARSPGPVYEQYF. CDR3 nucleotides: TGCAGTGCTAGATCTCCCGGGCCCGTCTACGAGCAGTACTTC. V and J are TRBV20-1 and TRBJ2-7; D gene uncertain. Germline-derived CDR1 and CDR2 are DFQATT and SNEGSKA (reference sequence). The CDR3 has 14 amino acids. V lost 2 bases to trimming and J lost 3 bases, with 14 bases between them.